This record concerns one T cell receptor (beta chain) sequence. This record comes from a study of blood T cell repertoires in COVID-19. Original methodology: Nucleated cell counts were estimated from reference gene primer amplification. Clones were read by immunoSEQ multiplex PCR, and TCRdb kept only the in-frame ones, dropping some. V and J calls and clone size are copied from that table; D and trimming were computed from the DNA. Found here are 150,000 to 200,000 clones, 75% to 90% of them singletons; the top ten hold approximately 10%. The specimen was peripheral blood. This TCR came from a human donor in a cohort sampled during active COVID-19.

The DNA of the CDR3 is TGTGCCAGTAGTATAGGCTACAGGTACCAAGAGACCCAGTACTTC. It is translated as CASSIGYRYQETQYF. The chain employs TRBV19 and TRBJ2-5, with D possibly matching TRBD1 (5 bases). The CDR3 length is 15 residues. Germline CDR1 is LNHDA and CDR2 is SQIVND (reference sequence). V was trimmed by 1 base and J by 0 bases, leaving 9 bases between them.